This TCR beta chain is from a study of metastatic and nonmetastatic thyroid tumors. At the level of the study: Repertoires from blood and tumor or nodule tissue of malignant and benign thyroid patients were compared.

The entire patient cohort was treatment-naive prior to thyroid surgery. General observations from the study: Malignant thyroid tumors reportedly had TCR beta diversity that was significantly higher than in benign nodules, in blood and tumor.

As originally analysed: A classifier of distant metastasis in papillary thyroid cancer was built from CDR3 differences (across clinicopathological groups). TCRdb re-called the PCR reads with MiXCR. TCRdb's processing, not the authors' own work, is the source of the V and J calls. The repertoire consists of some 30,000 clones, with 25% to 30% occurring once and the leading ten covering about 32%. This clone was seen many times. Antigen: not known. This CDR3 is built from 13 residues. Deletions cut 7 bases from V and 3 bases from J, with 14 bases between. Germline V gene sequence: CDR1 SGHNT, CDR2 YYREEE (reference sequence).

The specimen was blood. This sequence joins TRBV5-4 and TRBJ2-7, with D perhaps matching TRBD1 (6 bases). The clonotype was recovered from a female donor with papillary thyroid cancer or a benign thyroid nodule (not recorded which). Some clones in this sample may be carry-over from other donors' samples. For the CDR3, the DNA is TGTGCCAGCTCCCCTACAGGGAGCTACGAGCAGTACTTC. Its protein is CASSPTGSYEQYF.